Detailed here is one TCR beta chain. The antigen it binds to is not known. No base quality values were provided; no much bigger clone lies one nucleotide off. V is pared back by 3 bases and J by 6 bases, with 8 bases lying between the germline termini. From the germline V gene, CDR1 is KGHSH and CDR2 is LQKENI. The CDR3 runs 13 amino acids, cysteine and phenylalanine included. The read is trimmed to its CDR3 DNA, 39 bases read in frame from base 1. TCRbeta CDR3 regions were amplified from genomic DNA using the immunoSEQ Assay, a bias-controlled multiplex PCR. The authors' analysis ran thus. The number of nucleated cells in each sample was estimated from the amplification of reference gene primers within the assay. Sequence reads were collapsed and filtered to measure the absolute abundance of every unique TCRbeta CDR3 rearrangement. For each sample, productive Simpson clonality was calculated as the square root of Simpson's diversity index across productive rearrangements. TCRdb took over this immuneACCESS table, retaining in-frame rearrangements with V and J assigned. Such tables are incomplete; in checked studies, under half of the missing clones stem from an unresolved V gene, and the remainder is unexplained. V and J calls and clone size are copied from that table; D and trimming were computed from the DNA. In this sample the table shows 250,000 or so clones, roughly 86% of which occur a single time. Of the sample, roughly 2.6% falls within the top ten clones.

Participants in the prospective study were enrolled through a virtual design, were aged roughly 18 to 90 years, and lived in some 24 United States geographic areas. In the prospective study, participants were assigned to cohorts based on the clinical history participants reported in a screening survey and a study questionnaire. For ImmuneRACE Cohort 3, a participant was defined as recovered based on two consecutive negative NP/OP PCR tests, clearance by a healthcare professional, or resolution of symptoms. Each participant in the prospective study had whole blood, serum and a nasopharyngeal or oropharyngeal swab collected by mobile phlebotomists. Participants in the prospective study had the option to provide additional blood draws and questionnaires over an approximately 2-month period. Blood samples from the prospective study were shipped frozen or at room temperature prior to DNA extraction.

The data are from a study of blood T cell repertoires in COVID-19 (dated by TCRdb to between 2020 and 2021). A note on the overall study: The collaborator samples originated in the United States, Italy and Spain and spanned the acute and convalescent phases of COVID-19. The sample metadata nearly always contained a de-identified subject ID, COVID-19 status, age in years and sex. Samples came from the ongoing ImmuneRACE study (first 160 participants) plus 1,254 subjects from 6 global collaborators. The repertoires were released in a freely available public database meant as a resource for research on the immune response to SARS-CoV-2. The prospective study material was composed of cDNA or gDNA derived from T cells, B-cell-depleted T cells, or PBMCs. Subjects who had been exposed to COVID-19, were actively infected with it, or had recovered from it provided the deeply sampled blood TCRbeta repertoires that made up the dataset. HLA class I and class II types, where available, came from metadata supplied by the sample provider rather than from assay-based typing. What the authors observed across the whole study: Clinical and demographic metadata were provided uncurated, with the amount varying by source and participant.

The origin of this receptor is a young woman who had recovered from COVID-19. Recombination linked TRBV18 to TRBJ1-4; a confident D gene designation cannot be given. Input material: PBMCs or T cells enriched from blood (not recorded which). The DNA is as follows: TGTGCCAGCTCACCTGTCGGGGATGAAAAACTGTTTTTT. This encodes CASSPVGDEKLFF.